The 25 T cell receptor beta chains in this list originate from one sample, sequenced in a study of T cells in Graves' hyperthyroidism and ophthalmopathy. It was RNA transcripts that yielded the amplified TCR beta CDR3 regions. HTBI primers were the set used in a first-round RT-PCR of the TCR CDR3. TCRdb used MiXCR to reprocess the multiplex PCR reads, holding one entry per CDR3 protein. Of roughly 560,000 distinct CDR3 sequences listed, approximately 14% are singletons. Source material: blood. The receptors were gathered from a woman aged 40 to 50 with Graves' ophthalmopathy.

This clonotype was detected many times. V is TRBV28 and J is TRBJ1-2, with D unresolved. This CDR3 comprises 15 residues. CDR1 and CDR2 (germline): MDHEN, SYDVKM. V lost 5 bases and J lost 5, with 18 bases in between. Here the CDR3 reads CASSLSGIARYGYTF. CDR3 in DNA: TGTGCCAGCAGTCTGTCCGGGATAGCAAGATATGGCTACACCTTC.

This clonotype was seen a handful of times. The rearrangement links TRBV4-1 to TRBJ2-5; 9 bases map to TRBD2. Germline CDR1 MGHRA, CDR2 YSYEKL. The J segment lost 4 bases and the V segment lost 1 base, leaving 4 bases of the junction unmatched. The CDR3 spans 15 residues. CDR3 region: CASSQGSSGGETQYF. CDR3 in DNA: TGCGCCAGCAGCCAAGGAAGTAGCGGGGGAGAGACCCAGTACTTC.

This clonotype was seen repeatedly, ten times or more. CDR3 sequence: CASSYYEGAYEQYF. CDR3 DNA sequence: TGTGCCAGCAGTTACTATGAGGGGGCTTACGAGCAGTACTTC. V gene TRBV6-5 combines with J gene TRBJ2-7, with TRBD1 matching over 7 bases. Losses at the gene ends were 1 base for V and 4 bases for J; bases not matched to a gene: 4. Germline V gene sequence: CDR1 MNHEY, CDR2 SVGAGI. The CDR3 sequence is 14 residues long.

This clonotype was seen ten or more times. J is TRBJ1-2 and V is TRBV12-3 or TRBV12-4; 8 nucleotides line up with TRBD1. The CDR3 has 15 residues. V dropped 5 bases and J dropped 0; count of bases not matched to a gene: 5. CDR3 DNA: TGTGCCAGCAGTCGTACAGGGGGTCCTAACTATGGCTACACCTTC. Protein sequence: CASSRTGGPNYGYTF.

This clonotype came up many times. The gene calls are TRBV28 and TRBJ2-5, with 10 bases identical to TRBD2. The CDR3 runs to 15 residues. Trimming at V came to 4 bases and at J to 1 base, leaving 3 bases not matched to a gene. Germline V gives CDR1 MDHEN, CDR2 SYDVKM. CDR3 bases: TGTGCCAGCAGTTCGGAGCGGGAGGGCCAAGAGACCCAGTACTTC. Translated, it gives CASSSEREGQETQYF.

This CDR3 is CASRHSEGRFAFF. For the CDR3, the DNA is TGTGCCAGCAGACACAGTGAGGGTAGATTTGCTTTCTTT. This chain connects TRBV6-1 to TRBJ1-1; D is undetermined. This CDR3 has 13 residues. V dropped 6 bases and J dropped 11 bases, with 19 bases sitting between them. The germline V gene has CDR1 MNHNS and CDR2 SASEGT.

This clonotype was observed at least ten times. The rearrangement uses TRBV20-1 and TRBJ2-5; 7 bases line up with TRBD2. Germline CDR1 and CDR2: DFQATT and SNEGSKA (reference sequence). The CDR3 is 20 amino acids. V was pared by 0 bases and J by 6 bases, with 25 bases of the junction left unmatched. The CDR3 is CSARDYWEGIGLDPPKTQYF. In DNA form, the CDR3 reads TGCAGTGCTAGAGATTATTGGGAGGGTATCGGGCTAGACCCCCCCAAGACCCAGTACTTC.

This clonotype was seen ten or more times. This chain uses TRBV5-1 with TRBJ2-7, with a weak D call TRBD1 (6 bases). Germline lookup yields CDR1 SGHRS and CDR2 YFSETQ. The length of the CDR3 is 14 residues. Trimming stripped 0 bases from V and 4 bases from J, with 11 bases between. The CDR3 DNA is TGCGCCAGCAGCTTGGGGACAGAATTATACGAGCAGTACTTC. Translated, it gives CASSLGTELYEQYF.

V is TRBV28 and J is TRBJ2-7; 9 nucleotides agree with TRBD2. Germline CDR1 reads MDHEN; CDR2 reads SYDVKM. The CDR3 extends over 15 amino acids. Trimming cost V 3 bases and J 4 bases; bases outside gene matches: 7. This CDR3 reads CASSFSSGRRYEQYF. Written as DNA, the CDR3 is TGTGCCAGCAGTTTCAGTAGCGGGAGAAGGTACGAGCAGTACTTC. The entire variable domain, with the rest obtained from reference TRBV28 and TRBJ2-7, is as follows: DVKVTQSSRYLVKRTGEKVFLECVQDMDHENMFWYRQDPGLGLRLIYFSYDVKMKEKGDIPEGYSVSREKKERFSLILESASTNQTSMYLCASSFSSGRRYEQYFGPGTRLTVT.

J is TRBJ2-7 and V is TRBV18; D is possibly TRBD1 (7 bases). The CDR3 has 15 residues. The V and J ends lost 3 bases and 3 bases respectively, with 15 bases between them. Germline V CDR1 and CDR2: KGHSH, LQKENI. CDR3: CASSPGQGGLYEQYF. CDR3 DNA: TGTGCCAGCTCACCGGGGCAGGGGGGCCTCTACGAGCAGTACTTC. Variable domain in full (rest from reference TRBV18 and TRBJ2-7): NAGVMQNPRHLVRRRGQEARLRCSPMKGHSHVYWYRQLPEEGLKFMVYLQKENIIDESGMPKERFSAEFPKEGPSILRIQQVVRGDSAAYFCASSPGQGGLYEQYFGPGTRLTVT.

The V and J genes are TRBV7-2 and TRBJ2-3; no firm D call. The germline V gene encodes CDR1 SGHTA and CDR2 FQGNSA. Between the trimmed V and J ends, which lost 1 base and 4 bases, there was a span of 3 bases. This CDR3 has 12 amino acids. This CDR3 is CASSLVPDTQYF. CDR3 DNA: TGTGCCAGCAGCTTAGTTCCAGATACGCAGTATTTT.

This clonotype was counted at least ten times. The chain couples TRBV12-3 or TRBV12-4 to TRBJ2-7; D is tentatively TRBD1 or TRBD2 (5 bases each). Trimming stripped 6 bases from V and 5 bases from J, with 20 bases between. The CDR3 totals 15 residues. The CDR3 DNA reads TGTGCCAGCAGCCGACTGCTCTGGGGGATTAACGAGCAGTACTTC. This translates into CASSRLLWGINEQYF.

The chain has TRBV27 and TRBJ2-7; 10 nucleotides align to TRBD2. The CDR3 is 16 residues long. V lost 5 bases and J lost 1; bases outside the gene matches: 8. In germline, CDR1 is MNHEY, CDR2 SMNVEV (reference sequence). In DNA form, the CDR3 reads TGTGCCAGCAGTGTCTTAGCGGGAGGAGGGTCCTACGAGCAGTACTTC. Amino acid sequence: CASSVLAGGGSYEQYF.

There are many counts of this clonotype. The chain carries TRBV4-2 and TRBJ2-7; D may correspond to TRBD1 or TRBD2 (5 bases each). Trimming took off 0 bases at V and 5 bases at J, with 11 bases between the two ends. The CDR3 runs to 14 residues. Germline CDR1 is LGHNA and CDR2 is YNFKEQ. CDR3 DNA sequence: TGTGCCAGCAGCCAAGAATTGAGGGACCACGAGCAGTACTTC. The encoded protein is CASSQELRDHEQYF.

This clonotype showed up many times. The V and J genes are TRBV28 and TRBJ2-2; 7 nucleotides align to TRBD1. V trimming: 5 bases; J trimming: 5 bases; junction bases outside the gene matches: 8. The CDR3 runs 15 residues. Germline assignment: CDR1 MDHEN and CDR2 SYDVKM. The CDR3 sequence: CASSPGTAGTGELFF. The CDR3 coding sequence is TGTGCCAGCAGTCCCGGGACAGCAGGGACCGGGGAGCTGTTTTTT.

There are many counts of this clonotype. J is TRBJ1-5 and V is TRBV6-1; TRBD1 is a possible D gene (5 bases). Germline V lookup: CDR1 MNHNS, CDR2 SASEGT. The CDR3 is made up of 14 amino acids. V was cut by 6 bases and J by 7 bases, with 16 bases left in between. CDR3 region: CASRSRVTGQPQHF. CDR3 bases: TGTGCCAGCAGGAGCAGGGTGACGGGACAGCCCCAGCATTTT.

This clonotype was seen a handful of times. The rearrangement joins TRBV11-1 to TRBJ1-3, with D perhaps TRBD1 (5 bases). The V gene lost 2 bases and the J gene lost 3 bases, with 14 bases spanning the gap. This CDR3 region has 16 residues. Germline loops: CDR1 SGHAT, CDR2 FQDESV (reference sequence). Here the CDR3 reads CASSLSARGIGNTIYF. The CDR3 DNA reads TGTGCCAGCAGCTTATCAGCGCGGGGGATTGGAAACACCATATATTTT.

This clonotype was recorded at least ten times. The J gene is TRBJ2-7, the V gene TRBV12-3 or TRBV12-4, with 8 bases fitting TRBD2. The CDR3 is 14 amino acids. Trimming took 5 bases from V and 3 from J; bases not matched to a gene: 6. CDR3 in DNA: TGTGCCAGCAGTAAAGCGGGAGTAGACTACGAGCAGTACTTC. It specifies CASSKAGVDYEQYF.

This clonotype has only one observation. J is TRBJ1-1 and V is TRBV4-2; tentative D call: TRBD1 (5 bases). The germline V gene has CDR1 LGHNA and CDR2 YNFKEQ. V lost 3 bases and J 0 bases, leaving 14 bases between the germline ends. The CDR3 totals 16 residues. The DNA of the CDR3 is TGTGCCAGCAGCCAGCCGACAGCGTCAATGAACACTGAAGCTTTCTTT. This sequence encodes CASSQPTASMNTEAFF.

The rearrangement links TRBV10-3 to TRBJ2-7, with 8 nucleotides matching TRBD1. The junction had 4 bases not matched to a gene; V was cut back by 6 bases and J by 3 bases. Germline CDR1 is ENHRY and CDR2 is SYGVKD. CDR3 size: 13 residues. CDR3 loop: CAIRDRENYEQYF. CDR3 in DNA: TGTGCCATCAGGGACAGGGAGAACTACGAGCAGTACTTC.

In its sample, this clonotype was seen many times. The rearrangement links TRBV12-5 to TRBJ2-7, with 9 bases aligning to TRBD1. The germline CDR1 and CDR2 sequences are LGHNT and FRNRAP. J gave up 0 bases and V 6 bases, and 6 bases lay outside the gene matches. CDR3 length: 15 residues. This CDR3 reads CASGRTGVLSYEQYF. CDR3 DNA: TGTGCTAGTGGAAGGACAGGGGTCCTCTCCTACGAGCAGTACTTC. Together with reference TRBV12-5 and TRBJ2-7, the CDR3 gives the full variable domain: DARVTQTPRHKVTEMGQEVTMRCQPILGHNTVFWYRQTMMQGLELLAYFRNRAPLDDSGMPKDRFSAEMPDATLATLKIQPSEPRDSAVYFCASGRTGVLSYEQYFGPGTRLTVT.

This clonotype was counted many times. The J gene is TRBJ2-5, the V gene TRBV29-1; D might be TRBD1 or TRBD2, each matching 6 bases. V shed 3 bases and J shed 4 bases, with 12 bases lying between them. Per the germline V gene, CDR1 is SQVTM and CDR2 is ANQGSEA. This CDR3 region has 13 residues. CDR3 sequence reads: CSVDGRGGETQYF. CDR3 sequence (DNA): TGCAGCGTTGACGGCAGGGGAGGAGAGACCCAGTACTTC.

This clonotype was observed at least ten times. The gene calls are TRBV27 and TRBJ1-3; D gene unclear. The CDR3 is made up of 13 amino acids. Per germline, CDR1 MNHEY and CDR2 SMNVEV (reference sequence). Trimming took off 4 bases at V and 4 bases at J, with 8 bases between the two ends. The DNA of the CDR3 is TGTGCCAGCAGTTCCGCGAACGGAAACACCATATATTTT. It codes for CASSSANGNTIYF.

This clonotype was seen many times. The CDR3 sequence is CASGLVGRAEQYF. Here the CDR3 DNA reads TGTGCTAGTGGTTTGGTTGGACGGGCCGAGCAGTACTTC. This rearrangement joins TRBV12-5 to TRBJ2-7; D gene uncertain. Between the trimmed V and J ends, which lost 0 bases and 6 bases, there was a span of 9 bases. Germline loops: CDR1 LGHNT, CDR2 FRNRAP. The CDR3 has 13 residues.

The sample holds one count of this clonotype. This rearrangement joins TRBV6-1 to TRBJ1-3; D gene ambiguous. Trimming cost V 2 bases and J 2 bases, with 7 bases left between them. CDR3 length equals 14 residues. Germline V CDR1 and CDR2: MNHNS, SASEGT. For the CDR3, the DNA is TGTGCCAGCAGTGAATGGGGTGCTGGAAACACCATATATTTT. Its translation: CASSEWGAGNTIYF.